The next 29 T cell receptor beta chains were all read from a single sample in a study of shared clonotypes between healthy human individuals. Generated by immunoSEQ multiplex PCR, the TCRdb table keeps only in-frame clones and is missing some. Here the sample spans 2 million to 2.5 million clones, 90% to 96% being singletons. The sequencing sample was made of naive CD4+ T cells sorted from blood. Described subset: CD45RA+ positively selected. Every receptor here comes from a man between 18 and 29 years old in good health.

This rearrangement joins TRBV5-8 to TRBJ2-1; D ambiguous. The V end lost 2 bases, the J end lost 8 bases, and 11 bases lay between the germline ends. The germline V gene has CDR1 SGHTS and CDR2 YDEGEE. The CDR3 runs 13 residues. The CDR3 nucleotides are TGTGCCAGCAGCTTAGGGCAGGCTTATGAGCAGTTCTTC. Translating it yields CASSLGQAYEQFF.

The chain recombines TRBV10-3 with TRBJ2-2, with D possibly being TRBD1 (6 bases). The V end was cut by 9 bases, the J end by 3 bases, with 17 bases between. The germline gives CDR1 ENHRY, CDR2 SYGVKD. CDR3 length equals 15 residues. CDR3 amino acids: CAIQGFNLDTGELFF. The DNA for the CDR3 is TGTGCCATACAGGGTTTCAATCTGGACACCGGGGAGCTGTTTTTT.

The CDR3 loop is CASSLDPDGYGYTF. The CDR3 coding sequence is TGTGCCAGCAGCTTAGACCCTGATGGCTATGGCTACACCTTC. This sequence joins TRBV7-2 and TRBJ1-2; no firm D call. CDR3 size: 14 residues. Per the germline V gene, CDR1 is SGHTA and CDR2 is FQGNSA. V dropped 1 base and J dropped 4 bases, with 10 bases sitting between them.

This chain links TRBV5-1 with TRBJ1-2; 9 nucleotides align to TRBD1. The V gene end was trimmed by 5 bases and the J gene end by 6 bases; junction bases not matched to a gene: 29. From germline, CDR1 is SGHRS and CDR2 YFSETQ. The CDR3 is made up of 21 amino acids. The CDR3 reads CASSISSFAGTRDREAHGYTF. Here the CDR3 DNA reads TGCGCCAGCAGTATATCAAGTTTCGCGGGTACCCGGGACAGGGAGGCTCATGGCTACACCTTC.

With regard to this clone: This specimen includes other DNA sequences encoding the same CDR3. V is TRBV7-2 and J is TRBJ2-3; D is ambiguous. Germline V gene sequence: CDR1 SGHTA, CDR2 FQGNSA. The V and J ends lost 3 bases and 2 bases respectively, with 3 bases between them. This CDR3 is built from 12 residues. The CDR3 sequence: CASSFLTDTQYF. The CDR3 DNA sequence: TGTGCCAGCAGCTTCCTCACAGATACGCAGTATTTT. Using reference TRBV7-2 and TRBJ2-3 for the parts outside the CDR3, the full variable domain is GAGVSQSPSNKVTEKGKDVELRCDPISGHTALYWYRQSLGQGLEFLIYFQGNSAPDKSGLPSDRFSAERTGGSVSTLTIQRTQQEDSAVYLCASSFLTDTQYFGPGTRLTVL.

This clone was counted a single time. The chain has TRBV5-1 and TRBJ2-1; 8 nucleotides align to TRBD1. Germline CDR1 SGHRS, CDR2 YFSETQ. The CDR3 spans 14 residues. V was pared by 4 bases and J by 3 bases, with 3 bases of the junction left unmatched. CDR3 sequence reads: CASSPGQGYNEQFF. The CDR3, as DNA: TGCGCCAGCAGCCCCGGACAGGGCTACAATGAGCAGTTCTTC.

This clone was seen a single time. The chain combines TRBV5-1 with TRBJ2-5; D is unresolved. Deletions cut 3 bases from V and 2 bases from J, with 11 bases between. This CDR3 contains 14 residues. Germline loops: CDR1 SGHRS, CDR2 YFSETQ. This CDR3 is CASSSGSHQETQYF. In DNA form, the CDR3 reads TGCGCCAGCAGCTCTGGCTCTCATCAAGAGACCCAGTACTTC.

The V and J genes are TRBV5-4 and TRBJ2-5; 11 bases fit TRBD2. This CDR3 is built from 16 residues. In germline, CDR1 is SGHNT, CDR2 YYREEE (reference sequence). V shed 4 bases and J 2 bases; nucleotides not matched to a gene: 7. The CDR3 loop is CASSQGTSGGQETQYF. The DNA of the CDR3 is TGTGCCAGCAGCCAAGGGACTAGCGGAGGTCAAGAGACCCAGTACTTC.

The chain employs TRBV6-7 and TRBJ1-5; D is unresolved. TRBV6-7 carries the ORF label, with uncertain function. V gave up 10 bases and J gave up 10 bases, with 11 bases separating them. The CDR3 consists of 10 residues. CDR3 nucleotide sequence: TGTGCCACCCCTATGGGACCCCAGCATTTT. Its translation: CATPMGPQHF.

The chain carries TRBV21-1 and TRBJ2-5; the listed D gene, TRBD1, was not tested against the DNA. TRBV21-1 is a known pseudogene. This CDR3 is built from 15 residues. CDR3 DNA: TGTGCCAGCAGCAAGAGGACAGGGAGGAGGGAGACCCAGTACTTC. The encoded protein is CASSKRTGRRETQYF.

This chain connects TRBV10-3 to TRBJ2-5; TRBD1 aligns across 10 bases. The V and J ends lost 5 bases and 5 bases, in that order; junction bases with no gene match: 5. The germline V gene has CDR1 ENHRY and CDR2 SYGVKD. This CDR3 has 14 residues. The CDR3 spells CAISTTGGVETQYF. The CDR3 region has the DNA TGTGCCATCAGTACGACAGGGGGCGTTGAGACCCAGTACTTC.

CDR3 DNA sequence: TGTGCCAGCAGTTACTCCGAAGAACCAGCTTACAATGAGCAGTTCTTC. Its protein product is CASSYSEEPAYNEQFF. The rearrangement links TRBV6-5 to TRBJ2-1, with D unclear. V was pared by 0 bases and J by 4 bases, with 13 bases between. The CDR3 spans 16 residues. Germline V CDR1 and CDR2: MNHEY, SVGAGI.

This clone was recorded a few times. Other DNA variants within this sample encode the same CDR3. The rearrangement joins TRBV10-3 to TRBJ1-2; 9 nucleotides align to TRBD1. Losses at the gene ends were 6 bases for V and 2 bases for J; bases not matched to a gene: 1. CDR1 ENHRY and CDR2 SYGVKD come from the germline V gene. The CDR3 contains 13 residues. The CDR3 region has the DNA TGTGCCATCAGGGGGACAGGGAACTATGGCTACACCTTC. Amino acids: CAIRGTGNYGYTF.

Of note for this clone: This same CDR3 is encoded by further DNA sequences in the sample. This sequence joins TRBV5-6 and TRBJ2-5, with D tentatively TRBD1 (6 bases). Trimming shortened V by 0 bases and J by 1 base, and 7 bases separated the two germline ends. Germline V lookup: CDR1 SGHDT, CDR2 YYEEEE. The CDR3 has 14 residues. CDR3 coding DNA: TGTGCCAGCAGCTTGGACAGGGCCCAAGAGACCCAGTACTTC. Amino acid sequence: CASSLDRAQETQYF.

The chain carries TRBV7-2 and TRBJ2-7; 11 nucleotides match TRBD2. CDR1 is SGHTA, CDR2 FQGNSA, per germline. V was clipped by 5 bases and J by 5 bases; unmatched bases: 11. The CDR3 totals 16 residues. The CDR3: CASSPTAGLAVHEQYF. Here the CDR3 DNA reads TGTGCCAGCAGCCCCACCGCGGGACTAGCGGTTCACGAGCAGTACTTC.

V and J are TRBV28 and TRBJ2-7, with 7 bases that match TRBD1. This CDR3 has 22 residues. V gave up 1 base and J gave up 2 bases; unmatched junction bases: 26. The germline V gene encodes CDR1 MDHEN and CDR2 SYDVKM. CDR3 nucleotide sequence: TGTGCCAGCAGTTTATTTTTAGGGGGCGGCAAGCAGGTGGGCTCCCTAACCTACGAGCAGTACTTC. This codes for CASSLFLGGGKQVGSLTYEQYF.

This CDR3 is CASSPWNTGELFF. CDR3 sequence (DNA): TGTGCCAGCAGCCCTTGGAACACCGGGGAGCTGTTTTTT. The chain couples TRBV27 to TRBJ2-2; D unclear. Germline V lookup: CDR1 MNHEY, CDR2 SMNVEV (reference sequence). The CDR3 spans 13 residues. The germline V and J ends were trimmed by 6 bases and 1 base, with 6 bases remaining between them.

The rearrangement uses TRBV30 and TRBJ1-4; 10 bases match TRBD1. The CDR3 is made up of 15 amino acids. The germline V gene encodes CDR1 GTSNPN and CDR2 SVGIG (reference sequence). V lost 5 bases, J lost 5 bases, and 8 bases stayed unmatched. CDR3 coding DNA: TGTGCCTGGGGGACAGGGGTGAATAGAAATGAAAAACTGTTTTTT. As protein: CAWGTGVNRNEKLFF.

The chain has TRBV18 and TRBJ1-2; D is ambiguous. The CDR3 length is 16 residues. Trimming pared 0 bases from V and 4 bases from J, leaving 15 bases between. The V gene's germline CDR1 is KGHSH and CDR2 LQKENI. The CDR3 DNA follows: TGTGCCAGCTCACCACCGAGAACTGTCTCCATCTATGGCTACACCTTC. It specifies CASSPPRTVSIYGYTF.

The chain links TRBV6-6 to TRBJ1-2; tentatively, D is TRBD1 (5 bases). This CDR3 has 13 amino acids. Trimming shortened V by 10 bases and J by 2 bases, and 14 bases separated the two germline ends. The germline V gene has CDR1 MNHNY and CDR2 SVGAGI (reference sequence). The CDR3 region has the DNA TGTGCCACCGCTTGGGGGTTAAACTATGGCTACACCTTC. It yields the protein CATAWGLNYGYTF.

CDR3 region: CAMHTGGAFRCSETQYF. CDR3 DNA: TGTGCCATGCATACAGGGGGCGCGTTTAGGTGTAGTGAGACCCAGTACTTC. The genes are TRBV10-3 and TRBJ2-5; 9 bases are a match to TRBD1. The J segment lost 5 bases and the V segment lost 9 bases, leaving 19 bases of the junction unmatched. Per germline, CDR1 ENHRY and CDR2 SYGVKD. This CDR3 has 17 residues.

The rearrangement joins TRBV6-5 to TRBJ2-4, with 9 bases that match TRBD1. This CDR3 region has 14 residues. From germline, CDR1 is MNHEY and CDR2 SVGAGI. The J segment lost 9 bases and the V segment lost 6 bases, leaving 9 bases of the junction unmatched. This chain's CDR3 is CASRRGQGNGIQYF. The CDR3 region has the DNA TGTGCCAGCAGACGAGGACAGGGGAATGGCATTCAGTACTTC.

This chain uses TRBV28 with TRBJ2-6; no definite D call. Germline CDR1 and CDR2: MDHEN and SYDVKM. The ends were cut back, 2 bases at V and 2 bases at J, with 10 bases in the middle. CDR3 size: 16 residues. Written as DNA, the CDR3 is TGTGCCAGCAGTTTAACTCCAGGTCCTGGGGCCAACGTCCTGACTTTC. This codes for CASSLTPGPGANVLTF.

The V gene is TRBV5-1, the J gene TRBJ2-7; possible D gene TRBD1, 5 bases. CDR3 length: 13 amino acids. Looked up from germline, CDR1 is SGHRS and CDR2 is YFSETQ. V was pared by 4 bases and J by 6 bases, with 14 bases between. The CDR3 loop is CASSLQTDREQYF. The DNA for the CDR3 is TGCGCCAGCAGCCTCCAGACAGACCGCGAGCAGTACTTC.

A word on this clone: At the DNA level, this CDR3 is encoded by other sequences in the same sample as well. V and J are TRBV5-6 and TRBJ1-1; D is uncertain. Germline V gene lookup returns CDR1 SGHDT and CDR2 YYEEEE. Between the trimmed V and J ends, which lost 2 bases and 0 bases, there was a span of 5 bases. The CDR3 covers 13 residues. The CDR3 nucleotides are TGTGCCAGCAGCTTTTTCTTGAACACTGAAGCTTTCTTT. As protein: CASSFFLNTEAFF.

The J gene is TRBJ1-1, the V gene TRBV2; tentatively, D is TRBD1 (6 bases). V gave up 1 base and J gave up 2 bases, with 11 bases separating them. Germline CDR1 SNHLY, CDR2 FYNNEI. The CDR3 is 15 amino acids. The CDR3 is CASSEVGALNTEAFF. In nucleotides, the CDR3 is TGTGCCAGCAGTGAAGTGGGGGCACTTAACACTGAAGCTTTCTTT.

The chain couples TRBV18 to TRBJ2-1; D uncertain. The CDR3 covers 16 residues. The V and J ends lost 0 bases and 0 bases respectively, with 9 bases between them. Germline V gene sequence: CDR1 KGHSH, CDR2 LQKENI. The CDR3 spells CASSPPMGSSYNEQFF. CDR3 bases: TGTGCCAGCTCACCACCCATGGGAAGCTCCTACAATGAGCAGTTCTTC.

This chain uses TRBV5-6 with TRBJ2-1; D is possibly TRBD1 (5 bases). V lost 2 bases and J 8 bases, leaving 14 bases between the germline ends. Looked up from germline, CDR1 is SGHDT and CDR2 is YYEEEE. The CDR3 contains 14 residues. The DNA of the CDR3 is TGTGCCAGCAGCTTCGCACTTTTGGGGCATGAGCAGTTCTTC. It codes for CASSFALLGHEQFF.

This clone was recorded only once. This chain links TRBV30 with TRBJ1-2; D gene uncertain. The CDR3 extends over 13 amino acids. V gave up 0 bases and J gave up 8 bases, with 13 bases separating them. The germline CDR1 and CDR2 sequences are GTSNPN and SVGIG (reference sequence). CDR3 loop: CAWSVIGQRGYTF. The DNA for the CDR3 is TGTGCCTGGAGTGTGATAGGTCAGCGGGGCTACACCTTC.